A single T cell receptor (beta chain) is shown here with its context. Its antigen remains unidentified. Produced via immunoSEQ multiplex PCR; TCRdb's table is partial and in-frame only. Found here are around 160,000 clones, roughly 91% of them singletons; the top ten hold less than 2%. The data belong to a study of T cell responses to AZD1222 COVID-19 vaccine. On the study more broadly: Pooling of second doses given at about 4 or about 12 weeks was done. Study-wide points: Dominant at 160-218 and 743-854, vaccine-associated CD4 TCRs also spanned spike. White British ancestry dominated among donors, who included more females, and clonal diversity was possibly underestimated. It was only a handful of AZD1222 recipients who were seropositive at baseline.

The CDR3 spans 16 residues. V lost 8 bases and J 4 bases, leaving 21 bases between the germline ends. CDR1 is LNHDA, CDR2 SQIVND, per germline (reference sequence). The chain recombines TRBV19 with TRBJ1-5; weak D call: TRBD1 (5 bases). This specimen was peripheral blood, taken on day 0 of AZD1222 vaccination. The source is an adult in good health. The CDR3 here is CASVKDRDLKNQPQHF. As DNA, the CDR3 is TGTGCCAGTGTTAAAGACCGGGACCTTAAGAATCAGCCCCAGCATTTT.